This TCR beta chain came from a study of shared clonotypes between healthy human individuals. TCRdb's table, derived via immunoSEQ multiplex PCR, lists solely in-frame clones and lacks some. Here the sample spans roughly 2.6 million clones, roughly nine tenths being singletons. This TCR was recovered from a man younger than 30 in good health. Sequencing was performed on naive CD4+ T cells sorted from blood. The subset was: CD45RA+ positively selected.

In DNA form, the CDR3 reads TGTGCCAGCATTTACCGGGCGGGGGGCCTTCGGGAGACCCAGTACTTC. As protein: CASIYRAGGLRETQYF. This chain uses TRBV28 with TRBJ2-5; 8 bases are a match to TRBD2. With V trimmed by 7 bases and J by 5 bases, 15 bases remained unmatched. Germline V CDR1 and CDR2: MDHEN, SYDVKM. This CDR3 spans 16 amino acids.